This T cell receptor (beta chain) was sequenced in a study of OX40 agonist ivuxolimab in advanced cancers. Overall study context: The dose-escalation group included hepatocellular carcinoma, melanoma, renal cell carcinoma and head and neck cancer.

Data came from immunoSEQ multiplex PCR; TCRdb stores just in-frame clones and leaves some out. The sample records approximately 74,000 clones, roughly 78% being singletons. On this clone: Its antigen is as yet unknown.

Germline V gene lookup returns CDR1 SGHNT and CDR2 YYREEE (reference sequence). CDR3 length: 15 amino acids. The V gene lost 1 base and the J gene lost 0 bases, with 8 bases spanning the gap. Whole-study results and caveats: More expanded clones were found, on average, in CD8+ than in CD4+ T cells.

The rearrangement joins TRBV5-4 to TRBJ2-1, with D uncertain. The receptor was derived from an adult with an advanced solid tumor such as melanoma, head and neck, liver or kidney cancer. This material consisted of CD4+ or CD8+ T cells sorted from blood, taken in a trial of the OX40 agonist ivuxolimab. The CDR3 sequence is CASSLLGTSYNEQFF. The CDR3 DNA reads TGTGCCAGCAGCTTGCTCGGAACCTCCTACAATGAGCAGTTCTTC.